This T cell receptor beta chain derives from a study of T cell responses to AZD1222 COVID-19 vaccine. The wider study: Second doses were pooled across both intervals (about 4 or about 12 weeks).

The germline gives CDR1 MNHEY, CDR2 SMNVEV (reference sequence). The CDR3 covers 14 residues. The germline V and J ends were trimmed by 7 bases and 2 bases, with 11 bases remaining between them. On this clone itself: Its antigen is as yet unknown.

Findings of the study overall: Of the AZD1222 recipients, only six were seropositive at baseline. It should be noted that donors were predominantly white British and more often female, and clonal diversity was possibly underestimated. Nearly half of unique spike-specific TCRs reportedly avoided B.1.351 and B.1.1.7 mutated regions.

Generated by immunoSEQ multiplex PCR, the TCRdb table keeps only in-frame clones and is missing some. This table holds about 130,000 clones, over 80% found once. The source of this sequence is an adult in good health. The rearrangement links TRBV27 to TRBJ2-2; D gene unclear. The starting material was peripheral blood, obtained on day 0 of AZD1222 vaccination. The CDR3 sequence is CASMAHRNTGELFF. Written as DNA, the CDR3 is TGTGCCAGCATGGCACATCGAAACACCGGGGAGCTGTTTTTT.